The 17 T cell receptor beta chains reported below all come from one sample, sequenced in a study of cytomegalovirus exposure and HLA in healthy donors. The primer mix had 60 Vbeta and 13 Jbeta primers. The method was immunoSEQ multiplex PCR; TCRdb's version includes in-frame clones alone and lacks a portion of them. The table has about 180,000 clones, less than 80% seen once; the top ten hold around 1.5%. Specimen: PBMCs. These receptors all stem from a young man in good health and CMV-seronegative.

This sequence joins TRBV5-1 and TRBJ2-2, with 14 bases that match TRBD2. The V and J ends lost 5 bases and 3 bases, in that order; junction bases with no gene match: 6. The CDR3 spans 17 residues. Germline CDR1 reads SGHRS; CDR2 reads YFSETQ. CDR3 in amino acids: CASSPGLAGAYTGELFF. The CDR3 nucleotides read TGCGCCAGCAGTCCGGGACTAGCGGGGGCTTACACCGGGGAGCTGTTTTTT.

This clone has only one observation. V and J are TRBV2 and TRBJ2-3; 11 bases match TRBD1. The CDR3 has 15 amino acids. CDR1 is SNHLY, CDR2 FYNNEI, per germline. V lost 3 bases to trimming and J lost 3 bases; unmatched junction nucleotides: 2. The CDR3 reads CASSDRDRGTDTQYF. DNA for the CDR3: TGTGCCAGCAGTGACCGGGACAGGGGGACAGATACGCAGTATTTT.

The chain carries TRBV15 and TRBJ2-5, with D possibly TRBD2 on 5 matching bases. The V gene's germline CDR1 is LNHNV and CDR2 YYDKDF (reference sequence). V was clipped by 1 base and J by 3 bases, with 9 bases between them. The CDR3 has 14 amino acids. The CDR3: CATSRGAAEETQYF. DNA for the CDR3: TGTGCCACCAGCAGAGGAGCGGCTGAAGAGACCCAGTACTTC.

The chain uses TRBV6-5 and TRBJ1-2; 8 bases line up with TRBD1. From germline, CDR1 is MNHEY and CDR2 SVGAGI. This CDR3 region has 15 residues. V was clipped by 6 bases and J by 6 bases; unmatched bases: 12. In DNA, the CDR3 is TGTGCCAGCAGCCCTGGACAGGGCCAGTGGCATGGCTACACCTTC. It yields the protein CASSPGQGQWHGYTF.

The genes are TRBV27 and TRBJ2-2, with TRBD1 matching 7 bases. V was pared by 5 bases and J by 1 base, with 10 bases of the junction left unmatched. The germline V gene encodes CDR1 MNHEY and CDR2 SMNVEV (reference sequence). The CDR3 extends over 17 amino acids. CDR3 residues: CASSPTSGQKNTGELFF. The CDR3 region has the DNA TGTGCCAGCAGTCCAACCTCGGGACAGAAGAACACCGGGGAGCTGTTTTTT.

The chain uses TRBV27 and TRBJ2-1; possibly TRBD2 for D (5 bases). V was clipped by 6 bases and J by 0 bases, with 12 bases between them. This CDR3 spans 15 amino acids. Germline assignment: CDR1 MNHEY and CDR2 SMNVEV (reference sequence). The DNA of the CDR3 is TGTGCCAGCAGCCCAACGGGGAGCTCCTACAATGAGCAGTTCTTC. Residues: CASSPTGSSYNEQFF.

DNA of the CDR3: TGTGCCACCCTGCGAACGTACCAAGAGACCCAGTACTTC. Translated: CATLRTYQETQYF. The V gene is TRBV2, the J gene TRBJ2-5, with no clear D. The CDR3 is 13 residues long. The ends were cut back, 10 bases at V and 0 bases at J, with 12 bases in the middle. Germline V gives CDR1 SNHLY, CDR2 FYNNEI. Looking up the rest from reference TRBV2 and TRBJ2-5 gives the full variable domain: EPEVTQTPSHQVTQMGQEVILRCVPISNHLYFYWYRQILGQKVEFLVSFYNNEISEKSEIFDDQFSVERPDGSNFTLKIRSTKLEDSAMYFCATLRTYQETQYFGPGTRLLVL.

This clone was seen only a few times. The V and J genes are TRBV5-6 and TRBJ2-3; TRBD2 might be the D (6 bases). Trimming removed 3 bases from V and 2 bases from J, with 10 bases in between. There are 14 residues in the CDR3. In germline, CDR1 is SGHDT, CDR2 YYEEEE. DNA for the CDR3: TGTGCCAGCAGCTCCGGACTACCCACAGATACGCAGTATTTT. As protein: CASSSGLPTDTQYF.

CDR3 bases: TGTGCCAGCAGCCCCCGGCTAGCGGGGACCTACGAGCAGTACTTC. Translated, it gives CASSPRLAGTYEQYF. V is TRBV9 and J is TRBJ2-7; 9 nucleotides agree with TRBD2. The CDR3 runs to 15 residues. J lost 2 bases, V lost 4 bases, and 7 bases had no gene match. Germline CDR1 and CDR2: SGDLS and YYNGEE. The full variable domain, with the rest looked up from reference TRBV9 and TRBJ2-7, is DSGVTQTPKHLITATGQRVTLRCSPRSGDLSVYWYQQSLDQGLQFLIQYYNGEERAKGNILERFSAQQFPDLHSELNLSSLELGDSALYFCASSPRLAGTYEQYFGPGTRLTVT.

This clone was found once. V gene TRBV7-2 combines with J gene TRBJ2-4; TRBD2 matches at 7 bases. This CDR3 spans 18 amino acids. V was pared by 2 bases and J by 4 bases, with 14 bases of the junction left unmatched. Germline CDR1 SGHTA, CDR2 FQGNSA. CDR3 sequence: CASSLRGPGLPTKNIQYF. CDR3 DNA: TGTGCCAGCAGCTTAAGAGGCCCGGGACTACCAACTAAAAACATTCAGTACTTC.

The chain recombines TRBV9 with TRBJ2-2; 9 bases are a match to TRBD2. J gave up 6 bases and V 6 bases, and 18 bases lay outside the gene matches. In germline, CDR1 is SGDLS, CDR2 YYNGEE. The CDR3 runs to 18 residues. Here the CDR3 reads CASTGGLAGTKEAGELFF. CDR3 sequence (DNA): TGTGCCAGCACTGGGGGGCTAGCGGGGACAAAGGAAGCCGGGGAGCTGTTTTTT.

The CDR3 sequence: CASRPGGDYEQYF. CDR3 DNA sequence: TGTGCCAGCCGACCGGGAGGGGACTACGAGCAGTACTTC. The rearrangement uses TRBV6-1 and TRBJ2-7; 8 bases agree with TRBD2. V gave up 8 bases and J gave up 3 bases; unmatched junction bases: 6. CDR1 MNHNS and CDR2 SASEGT come from the germline V gene. The CDR3 spans 13 residues.

The rearrangement joins TRBV6-4 to TRBJ2-1; perhaps TRBD2 as D (5 bases). The CDR3 covers 15 residues. Per germline, CDR1 MRHNA and CDR2 SNTAGT. Trimming took 5 bases from V and 4 from J, leaving 15 bases between them. The DNA of the CDR3 is TGTGCCAGCAGTCTTCAAGCGGCGGAGTACAATGAGCAGTTCTTC. The encoded protein is CASSLQAAEYNEQFF.

The chain links TRBV7-3 to TRBJ2-2, with TRBD2 matching 11 bases. V was pared by 2 bases and J by 4 bases, with 0 bases of the junction left unmatched. Looked up from germline, CDR1 is SGHTA and CDR2 is FQGTGA. The CDR3 runs 15 residues. CDR3: CASSLGLAGTGELFF. DNA for the CDR3: TGTGCCAGCAGCTTAGGACTAGCGGGCACCGGGGAGCTGTTTTTT.

This chain joins TRBV5-6 and TRBJ2-7; D is uncertain. V gave up 0 bases and J gave up 5 bases, with 12 bases separating them. CDR3 length: 14 amino acids. Germline loops: CDR1 SGHDT, CDR2 YYEEEE. In nucleotides, the CDR3 is TGTGCCAGCAGCTTGGTTGGCTCAATGCACGAGCAGTACTTC. Translation gives CASSLVGSMHEQYF.

J is TRBJ2-1 and V is TRBV5-1; TRBD2 agrees at 9 bases. The V segment lost 5 bases and the J segment 8 bases; nucleotides outside the gene matches: 14. The CDR3 runs 16 residues. Per the germline V gene, CDR1 is SGHRS and CDR2 is YFSETQ. CDR3 sequence (DNA): TGCGCCAGCAGGGCGGGACTAGCCGTCGCCACTGATGAGCAGTTCTTC. Translating it yields CASRAGLAVATDEQFF. Drawing the rest from reference TRBV5-1 and TRBJ2-1, the complete variable domain is KAGVTQTPRYLIKTRGQQVTLSCSPISGHRSVSWYQQTPGQGLQFLFEYFSETQRNKGNFPGRFSGRQFSNSRSEMNVSTLELGDSALYLCASRAGLAVATDEQFFGPGTRLTVL.

This chain uses TRBV19 with TRBJ2-5; D may be TRBD2 (7 bases). This CDR3 has 15 residues. The ends were cut back, 1 base at V and 2 bases at J, with 11 bases in the middle. The germline gives CDR1 LNHDA, CDR2 SQIVND (reference sequence). The CDR3 DNA follows: TGTGCCAGTAGTATAGGAGGGGGACTACAAGAGACCCAGTACTTC. This encodes CASSIGGGLQETQYF. The whole variable domain, remainder taken from reference TRBV19 and TRBJ2-5, is DGGITQSPKYLFRKEGQNVTLSCEQNLNHDAMYWYRQDPGQGLRLIYYSQIVNDFQKGDIAEGYSVSREKKESFPLTVTSAQKNPTAFYLCASSIGGGLQETQYFGPGTRLLVL.